Each of the 7 T cell receptor beta chains below was sequenced from the same sample in a study of T cells after posttransplantation cyclophosphamide. Measured with immunoSEQ multiplex PCR; TCRdb has only the in-frame clones, and not every one. The profile shows about 47,000 clones, under 95% of them singletons. Sequencing input: PBMCs. These TCRs come from a woman aged 25 to 39 in good health and a related stem cell transplant donor.

The V gene is TRBV11-2, the J gene TRBJ1-3; the D is unclear. This CDR3 contains 15 residues. V lost 0 bases and J 4 bases, leaving 10 bases between the germline ends. The germline V gene has CDR1 SGHAT and CDR2 FQNNGV. The DNA of the CDR3 is TGTGCCAGCAGCTTAGAGGGAGCCATGGGAAACACCATATATTTT. It is translated as CASSLEGAMGNTIYF.

CDR3: CASRLASGGLGEKLFF. CDR3 in DNA: TGTGCCAGCAGGCTCGCGTCGGGGGGGCTGGGTGAAAAACTGTTTTTT. The chain couples TRBV5-5 to TRBJ1-4; perhaps TRBD1 as D (6 bases). Trimming stripped 5 bases from V and 7 bases from J, with 21 bases between. The CDR3 runs 16 residues. Per germline, CDR1 SGHKS and CDR2 YYEKEE (reference sequence).

The V call is TRBV21-1, the J call TRBJ1-4; the table's D call TRBD1 went unverified against the DNA. TRBV21-1 is annotated as a pseudogene. This CDR3 comprises 17 residues. The CDR3 reads CASSKKGTDATNEKLFF. CDR3 DNA sequence: TGTGCCAGCAGCAAAAAAGGGACAGACGCAACTAATGAAAAACTGTTTTTT.

V and J are TRBV4-2 and TRBJ2-3; 9 bases are shared with TRBD2. CDR1 is LGHNA and CDR2 is YNFKEQ in the germline V gene. V lost 4 bases, J lost 4 bases, and 6 bases stayed unmatched. The CDR3 totals 15 residues. CDR3 nucleotides: TGTGCCAGCAGCCGGGGGACTAGCTTTGCAGATACGCAGTATTTT. Its translation: CASSRGTSFADTQYF.

The chain joins TRBV7-2 to TRBJ1-1, with D unresolved. The V end was cut by 2 bases, the J end by 7 bases, with 14 bases between. CDR3 length: 14 residues. Germline assignment: CDR1 SGHTA and CDR2 FQGNSA. The CDR3 coding sequence is TGTGCCAGCAGCTTACGGAGGGTCAGCCTTGAAGCTTTCTTT. It translates to CASSLRRVSLEAFF.

The genes are TRBV6-1 and TRBJ2-1, with no clear D. Trimming removed 0 bases at V and 3 bases at J, with 6 bases between. The CDR3 extends over 14 amino acids. CDR1 and CDR2 (germline): MNHNS, SASEGT. The CDR3: CASSEASIYNEQFF. CDR3 bases: TGTGCCAGCAGTGAAGCGTCCATCTACAATGAGCAGTTCTTC.

The chain joins TRBV15 to TRBJ1-5; D is ambiguous. The CDR3 length is 14 residues. Germline CDR1 LNHNV, CDR2 YYDKDF (reference sequence). The ends were cut back, 0 bases at V and 5 bases at J, with 8 bases in the middle. The DNA of the CDR3 is TGTGCCACCAGCAGAGATCTTGAGTATCAGCCCCAGCATTTT. Translated: CATSRDLEYQPQHF. Supplemented by reference TRBV15 and TRBJ1-5, the full variable domain reads DAMVIQNPRYQVTQFGKPVTLSCSQTLNHNVMYWYQQKSSQAPKLLFHYYDKDFNNEADTPDNFQSRRPNTSFCFLDIRSPGLGDTAMYLCATSRDLEYQPQHFGDGTRLSIL.